This T cell receptor beta chain was captured by sequencing in a study of blood T cells in healthy people across ages. Regarding the study as a whole: It was not possible, with unsorted PBMCs, to conclusively compare naive and antigen-experienced cells.

A note on this clonotype: The antigen remains undetermined. A much larger clone sits a single nucleotide away, making a read error possible.

Next came a second PCR, run for about 7 to 12 cycles, which used a sample-barcoded 5' primer along with a J-beta primer mix. TCRdb reanalysed the 5' RACE reads using MiXCR and keeps one entry per CDR3 protein. The sample shows more than 900,000 distinct CDR3 sequences, approximately 26% of them seen only once. The same data also went into a second study, on T cells of mothers and their children. That source reports: The people who donated were a few healthy Caucasian mothers and their six children. Per 15 ul, 1.5 ug of RNA was used, with all extracted RNA going into cDNA synthesis.

Sequenced material: blood. This clonotype originated in a girl aged 2 to 9 in good health.

CDR3 sequence reads: CATSESYEQYF. The CDR3 DNA reads TGTGCCACCAGTGAGAGCTACGAGCAGTACTTC. The V call is TRBV24-1, the J call TRBJ2-5; D is ambiguous. Near its end, the DNA agrees better with TRBJ2-7, so the J call may be wrong. In germline, CDR1 is KGHDR, CDR2 SFDVKD. The CDR3 has 11 amino acids.